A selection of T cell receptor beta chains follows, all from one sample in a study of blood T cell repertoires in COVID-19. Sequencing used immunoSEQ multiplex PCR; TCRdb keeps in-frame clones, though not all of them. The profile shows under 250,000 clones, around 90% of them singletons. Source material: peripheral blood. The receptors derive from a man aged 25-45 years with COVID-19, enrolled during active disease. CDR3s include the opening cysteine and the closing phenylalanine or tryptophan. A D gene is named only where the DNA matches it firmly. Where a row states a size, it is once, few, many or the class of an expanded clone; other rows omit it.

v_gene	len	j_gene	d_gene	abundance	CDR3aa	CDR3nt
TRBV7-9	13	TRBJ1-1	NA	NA	CASSTTGNTEAFF	TGTGCCAGCAGCACCACAGGAAACACTGAAGCTTTCTTT
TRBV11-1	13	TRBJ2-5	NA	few	CASSLPGQETQYF	TGTGCCAGCAGCCTCCCAGGTCAAGAGACCCAGTACTTC
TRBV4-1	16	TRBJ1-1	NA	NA	CASSQGGGWADTEAFF	TGCGCCAGCAGCCAAGGGGGGGGTTGGGCAGACACTGAAGCTTTCTTT
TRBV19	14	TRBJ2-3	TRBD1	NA	CASSPQGVVDTQYF	TGTGCCAGTAGTCCACAGGGGGTGGTAGATACGCAGTATTTT
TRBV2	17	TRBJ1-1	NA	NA	CASSEALPGGIITEAFF	TGTGCCAGCAGTGAAGCGCTTCCAGGTGGAATCATCACTGAAGCTTTCTTT
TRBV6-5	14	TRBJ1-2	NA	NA	CASSLRQSAYGYTF	TGTGCCAGCAGTCTCCGACAGTCTGCCTATGGCTACACCTTC
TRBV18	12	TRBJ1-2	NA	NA	CASSRENYGYTF	TGTGCCAGCTCACGGGAGAACTATGGCTACACCTTC
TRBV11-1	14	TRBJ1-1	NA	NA	CASSPYGLNTEAFF	TGTGCCAGCAGCCCCTATGGGCTGAACACTGAAGCTTTCTTT
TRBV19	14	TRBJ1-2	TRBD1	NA	CAIGTGGDFYGYTF	TGTGCCATCGGGACAGGGGGCGATTTCTATGGCTACACCTTC
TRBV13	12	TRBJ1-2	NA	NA	CASSLGQSGYTF	TGTGCCAGCAGCTTAGGCCAATCTGGCTACACCTTC
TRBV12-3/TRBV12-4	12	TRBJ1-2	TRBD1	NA	CASSRTGPGYTF	TGTGCCAGCAGTCGGACAGGGCCTGGCTACACCTTC
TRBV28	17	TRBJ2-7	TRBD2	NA	CASSFIGGALPSYEQYF	TGTGCCAGCAGTTTTATCGGGGGGGCCTTGCCCTCCTACGAGCAGTACTTC
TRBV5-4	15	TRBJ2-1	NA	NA	CASSGRTQNYNEQFF	TGTGCCAGCAGCGGACGGACACAAAACTACAATGAGCAGTTCTTC
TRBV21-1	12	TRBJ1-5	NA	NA	CASTRPHRPQHF	TGTGCCAGCACCAGGCCTCATCGGCCCCAGCATTTT
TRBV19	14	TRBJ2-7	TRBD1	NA	CASSKEQGVGEQYF	TGTGCCAGTAGTAAGGAACAGGGGGTCGGCGAGCAGTACTTC
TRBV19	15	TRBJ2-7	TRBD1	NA	CASSIGGQWPGEQYF	TGTGCCAGTAGTATAGGGGGACAGTGGCCGGGGGAGCAGTACTTC
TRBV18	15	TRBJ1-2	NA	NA	CASSPLETTSYGYTF	TGTGCCAGCTCACCACTTGAAACGACTAGCTATGGCTACACCTTC